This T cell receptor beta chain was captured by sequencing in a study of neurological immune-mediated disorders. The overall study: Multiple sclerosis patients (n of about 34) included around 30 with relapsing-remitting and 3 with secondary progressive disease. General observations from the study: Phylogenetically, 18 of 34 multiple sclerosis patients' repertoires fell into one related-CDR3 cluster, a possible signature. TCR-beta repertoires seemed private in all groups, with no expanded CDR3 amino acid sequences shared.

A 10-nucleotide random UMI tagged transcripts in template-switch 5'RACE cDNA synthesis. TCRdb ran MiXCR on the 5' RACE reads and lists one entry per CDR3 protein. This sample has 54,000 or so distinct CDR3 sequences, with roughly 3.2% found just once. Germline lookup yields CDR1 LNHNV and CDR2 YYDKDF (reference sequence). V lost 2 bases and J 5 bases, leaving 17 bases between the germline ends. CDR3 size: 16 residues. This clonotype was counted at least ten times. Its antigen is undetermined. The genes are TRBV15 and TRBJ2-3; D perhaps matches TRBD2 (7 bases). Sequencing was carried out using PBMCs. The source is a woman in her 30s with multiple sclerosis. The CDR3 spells CATSRRPGAGEDTQYF. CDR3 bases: TGTGCCACCAGCAGACGGCCGGGGGCGGGAGAAGATACGCAGTATTTT.